Listed below are T cell receptor beta chains from one sample, sequenced in a study of blood T cell repertoires in COVID-19. Using immunoSEQ multiplex PCR, the repertoire was profiled, and TCRdb retains in-frame clones only, with some absent. The sample has 97,000 or so clones, almost 85% seen once. Material: peripheral blood. The origin of the receptors is a middle-aged man with active or convalescent COVID-19. Each CDR3 is given with its conserved first and last residue. D genes are given only for firm matches.

v_gene: TRBV7-2
d_gene: TRBD2
j_gene: TRBJ2-1
CDR3aa: CASSKGLAGGQGEQFF

v_gene: TRBV9
d_gene: TRBD1
j_gene: TRBJ2-7
CDR3aa: CASSVGGQGAREQYF

v_gene: TRBV3-1/TRBV3-2
d_gene: .
j_gene: TRBJ2-7
CDR3aa: CASSQEAGSSYEQYF

v_gene: TRBV10-3
d_gene: .
j_gene: TRBJ1-1
CDR3aa: CAIRPGANTEAFF

v_gene: TRBV9
d_gene: .
j_gene: TRBJ1-3
CDR3aa: CASSAKQGGSGNTIYF

v_gene: TRBV5-1
d_gene: .
j_gene: TRBJ1-2
CDR3aa: CASSFPGNGAGYTF

v_gene: TRBV18
d_gene: TRBD1
j_gene: TRBJ2-2
CDR3aa: CASSPDRANTGELFF

v_gene: TRBV25-1
d_gene: .
j_gene: TRBJ1-2
CDR3aa: CASLRGGENYGYTF

v_gene: TRBV29-1
d_gene: .
j_gene: TRBJ1-2
CDR3aa: CSVGTGTPYGYTF

v_gene: TRBV10-3
d_gene: .
j_gene: TRBJ1-1
CDR3aa: CAISDFGVTEAFF

v_gene: TRBV21-1
d_gene: .
j_gene: TRBJ2-1
CDR3aa: CASSKFSGQGNEQFF

v_gene: TRBV29-1
d_gene: .
j_gene: TRBJ1-1
CDR3aa: CSVDQGGTNTEAFF

v_gene: TRBV2
d_gene: TRBD1
j_gene: TRBJ1-3
CDR3aa: CASSRDRGGNTIYF

v_gene: TRBV6-5
d_gene: TRBD1
j_gene: TRBJ2-3
CDR3aa: CASGGQGADTQYF

v_gene: TRBV19
d_gene: TRBD1
j_gene: TRBJ1-2
CDR3aa: CASSSRGPEGYTF

v_gene: TRBV7-9
d_gene: TRBD1
j_gene: TRBJ2-3
CDR3aa: CASSLGPGTGSTDTQYF

v_gene: TRBV7-2
d_gene: TRBD2
j_gene: TRBJ2-7
CDR3aa: CASTSGGLGTYEQYF

v_gene: TRBV3-1/TRBV3-2
d_gene: .
j_gene: TRBJ1-5
CDR3aa: CASSQGGYSNQPQHF

v_gene: TRBV7-2
d_gene: TRBD2
j_gene: TRBJ2-5
CDR3aa: CASSLGLAGQAGETQYF

v_gene: TRBV4-2
d_gene: .
j_gene: TRBJ1-1
CDR3aa: CASSQVGATEAFF

v_gene: TRBV11-2
d_gene: .
j_gene: TRBJ2-7
CDR3aa: CASSFSAPQGGGYEQYF

v_gene: TRBV5-4
d_gene: .
j_gene: TRBJ2-5
CDR3aa: CASSRDQETQYF

v_gene: TRBV13
d_gene: .
j_gene: TRBJ1-3
CDR3aa: CASSLKSGYSSGNTIYF

v_gene: TRBV12-3/TRBV12-4
d_gene: .
j_gene: TRBJ1-1
CDR3aa: CASSLRTEAFF

v_gene: TRBV19
d_gene: TRBD2
j_gene: TRBJ2-5
CDR3aa: CASRTSGAPPGETQYF

v_gene: TRBV2
d_gene: .
j_gene: TRBJ2-5
CDR3aa: CASSQQETQYF

v_gene: TRBV19
d_gene: .
j_gene: TRBJ2-5
CDR3aa: CASSSRDTQETQYF

v_gene: TRBV3-1/TRBV3-2
d_gene: .
j_gene: TRBJ1-1
CDR3aa: CASSPMNTEAFF

v_gene: TRBV9
d_gene: .
j_gene: TRBJ1-2
CDR3aa: CASSVGADYGYTF

v_gene: TRBV7-6
d_gene: TRBD1
j_gene: TRBJ1-6
CDR3aa: CASSLGGQGTNSPLHF

v_gene: TRBV11-2
d_gene: .
j_gene: TRBJ1-1
CDR3aa: CASSLGGGGTEAFF

v_gene: TRBV7-8
d_gene: TRBD2
j_gene: TRBJ2-5
CDR3aa: CASSLNSGKETQYF

v_gene: TRBV6-6
d_gene: .
j_gene: TRBJ1-2
CDR3aa: CASSTQGSYGYTF

v_gene: TRBV11-1
d_gene: TRBD2
j_gene: TRBJ2-1
CDR3aa: CASSLGAPGGEQFF

v_gene: TRBV2
d_gene: .
j_gene: TRBJ2-5
CDR3aa: CASSGRETQYF

v_gene: TRBV27
d_gene: .
j_gene: TRBJ1-3
CDR3aa: CASSYQGSSGNTIYF

v_gene: TRBV29-1
d_gene: .
j_gene: TRBJ1-2
CDR3aa: CSVEYGVQGPNYGYTF